Listed here are 4 T cell receptor beta chains from one sample, sequenced in a study of spatial heterogeneity in lung cancer. One entry per CDR3 protein, called by TCRdb with MiXCR from the 5' RACE reads. The sample carries 26,000 or so distinct CDR3 sequences, roughly 8% recorded once. This sample's time point: sample taken at primary tumor resection. Unsorted whole RNA samples from tumor, nontumor lung or frozen PBMC were sequenced. This specimen consisted of PBMCs, obtained at surgery. The receptors were gathered from a female donor with early-stage non-small cell lung cancer.

The rearrangement joins TRBV12-3 or TRBV12-4 to TRBJ1-5; D is perhaps TRBD1 (5 bases). Deletions cut 7 bases from V and 7 bases from J, with 23 bases between. This CDR3 has 16 residues. The CDR3 DNA reads TGTGCCAGCAACACCCTCGGGCCCAGGGCCAACCAGCCCCAGCATTTT. Translating it yields CASNTLGPRANQPQHF.

At least ten counts were recorded for this clonotype. The V and J genes are TRBV5-4 and TRBJ2-1; 7 nucleotides align to TRBD1. CDR1 is SGHNT and CDR2 is YYREEE in the germline V gene (reference sequence). V gave up 0 bases and J gave up 2 bases; unmatched junction bases: 8. The length of the CDR3 is 17 residues. The CDR3 spells CASSLDSVGQTYNEQFF. The CDR3, as DNA: TGTGCCAGCAGCTTGGATTCCGTGGGACAGACCTACAATGAGCAGTTCTTC.

The table lists this clonotype with many counts. The chain links TRBV12-3 or TRBV12-4 to TRBJ2-2, with D perhaps TRBD2 (6 bases). The CDR3 extends over 16 amino acids. With 6 bases removed from V and 5 bases from J, the gap between germline ends came to 19 bases. The CDR3 bases are TGTGCCAGCAGCGGGGTTGGCGGGATCTGGACCGGGGAGCTGTTTTTT. Amino acid sequence: CASSGVGGIWTGELFF.

There are many counts of this clonotype. The chain recombines TRBV7-2 with TRBJ2-3; perhaps TRBD2 as D (6 bases). The CDR3 is 14 amino acids. Per germline, CDR1 SGHTA and CDR2 FQGNSA. V dropped 4 bases and J dropped 10 bases, with 18 bases sitting between them. The CDR3 is CASSWDPGTWAQYF. Here the CDR3 DNA reads TGTGCCAGCAGCTGGGACCCGGGGACTTGGGCGCAGTATTTT.